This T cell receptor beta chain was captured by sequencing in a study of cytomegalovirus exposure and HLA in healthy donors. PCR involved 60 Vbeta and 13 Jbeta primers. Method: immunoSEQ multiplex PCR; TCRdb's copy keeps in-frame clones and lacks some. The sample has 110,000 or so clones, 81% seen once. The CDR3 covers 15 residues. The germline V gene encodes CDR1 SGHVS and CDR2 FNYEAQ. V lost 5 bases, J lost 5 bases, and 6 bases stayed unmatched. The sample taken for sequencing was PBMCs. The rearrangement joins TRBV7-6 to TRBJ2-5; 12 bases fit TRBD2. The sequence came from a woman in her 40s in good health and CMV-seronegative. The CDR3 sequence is CASSLGLAGRETQYF. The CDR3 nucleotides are TGTGCCAGCAGCCTCGGACTAGCGGGAAGGGAGACCCAGTACTTC. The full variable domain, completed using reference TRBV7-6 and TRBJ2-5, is GAGVSQSPRYKVTKRGQDVALRCDPISGHVSLYWYRQALGQGPEFLTYFNYEAQQDKSGLPNDRFSAERPEGSISTLTIQRTEQRDSAMYRCASSLGLAGRETQYFGPGTRLLVL.